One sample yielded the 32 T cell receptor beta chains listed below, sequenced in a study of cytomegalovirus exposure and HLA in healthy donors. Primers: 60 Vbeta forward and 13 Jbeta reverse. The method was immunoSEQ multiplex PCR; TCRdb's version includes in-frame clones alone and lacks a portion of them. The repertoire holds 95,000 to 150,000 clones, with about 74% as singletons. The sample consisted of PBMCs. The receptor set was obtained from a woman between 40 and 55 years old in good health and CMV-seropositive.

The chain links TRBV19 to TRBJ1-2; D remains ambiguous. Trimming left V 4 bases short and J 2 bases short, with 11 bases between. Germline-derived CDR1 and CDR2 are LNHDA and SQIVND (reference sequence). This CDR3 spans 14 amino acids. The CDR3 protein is CASSRGDNNYGYTF. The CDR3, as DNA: TGTGCCAGTAGTAGGGGAGACAACAACTATGGCTACACCTTC.

CDR3 sequence (DNA): TGTGCCAGCAGATTTAGCGGGGGGGCCTATGAGCAGTTCTTC. It yields the protein CASRFSGGAYEQFF. J is TRBJ2-1 and V is TRBV11-1; 11 nucleotides agree with TRBD2. The CDR3 extends over 14 amino acids. V lost 6 bases to trimming and J lost 8 bases; unmatched junction nucleotides: 6. CDR1 and CDR2 from the germline V gene are SGHAT and FQDESV (reference sequence).

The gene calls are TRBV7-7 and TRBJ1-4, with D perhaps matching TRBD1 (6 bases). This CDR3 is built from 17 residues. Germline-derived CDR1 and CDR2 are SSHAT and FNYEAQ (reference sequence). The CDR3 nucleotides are TGTGCTAGCCTACAGGGTCGGAATCGGAGCGATAATGAAAAACTGTTTTTT. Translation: CASLQGRNRSDNEKLFF. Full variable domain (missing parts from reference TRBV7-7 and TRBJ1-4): GAGVSQSPRYKVTKRGQDVTLRCDPISSHATLYWYQQALGQGPEFLTYFNYEAQPDKSGLPSDRFSAERPEGSISTLTIQRTEQRDSAMYRCASLQGRNRSDNEKLFFGSGTQLSVL.

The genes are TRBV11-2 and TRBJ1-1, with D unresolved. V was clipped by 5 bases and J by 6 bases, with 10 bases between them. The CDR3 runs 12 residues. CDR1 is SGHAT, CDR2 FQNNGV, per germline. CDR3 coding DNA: TGTGCCAGCAGCCTCCCTCCTCCTGAAGCTTTCTTT. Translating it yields CASSLPPPEAFF.

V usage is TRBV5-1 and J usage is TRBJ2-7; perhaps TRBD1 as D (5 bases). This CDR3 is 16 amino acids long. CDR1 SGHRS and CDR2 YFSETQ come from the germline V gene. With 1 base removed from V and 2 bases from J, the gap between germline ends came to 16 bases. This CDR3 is CASSLFAQDKTYEQYF. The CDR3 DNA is TGCGCCAGCAGCTTGTTCGCACAGGACAAAACCTACGAGCAGTACTTC.

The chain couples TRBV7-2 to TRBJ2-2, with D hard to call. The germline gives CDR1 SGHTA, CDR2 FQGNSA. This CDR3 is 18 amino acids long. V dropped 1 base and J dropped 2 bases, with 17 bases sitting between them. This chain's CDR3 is CASSLVAGFSYNTGELFF. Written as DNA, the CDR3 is TGTGCCAGCAGCTTAGTGGCAGGATTCTCGTATAACACCGGGGAGCTGTTTTTT.

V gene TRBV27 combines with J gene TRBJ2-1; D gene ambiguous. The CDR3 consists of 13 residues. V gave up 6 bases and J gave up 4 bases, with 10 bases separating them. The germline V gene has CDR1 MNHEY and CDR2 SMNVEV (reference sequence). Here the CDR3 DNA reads TGTGCCAGCAGCCCCAGCGAGTACAATGAGCAGTTCTTC. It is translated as CASSPSEYNEQFF.

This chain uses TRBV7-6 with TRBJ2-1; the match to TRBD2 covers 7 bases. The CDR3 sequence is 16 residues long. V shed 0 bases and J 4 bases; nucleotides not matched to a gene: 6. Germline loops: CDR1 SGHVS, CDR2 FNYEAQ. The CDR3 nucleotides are TGTGCCAGCAGCTTAGCAGGCGCAGCGGGGTACAATGAGCAGTTCTTC. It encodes CASSLAGAAGYNEQFF.

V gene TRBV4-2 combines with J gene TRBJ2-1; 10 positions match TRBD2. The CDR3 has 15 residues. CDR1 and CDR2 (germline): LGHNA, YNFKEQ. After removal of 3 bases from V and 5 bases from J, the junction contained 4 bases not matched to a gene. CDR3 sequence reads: CASSQGLATDNEQFF. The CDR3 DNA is TGTGCCAGCAGCCAGGGACTAGCGACTGACAATGAGCAGTTCTTC.

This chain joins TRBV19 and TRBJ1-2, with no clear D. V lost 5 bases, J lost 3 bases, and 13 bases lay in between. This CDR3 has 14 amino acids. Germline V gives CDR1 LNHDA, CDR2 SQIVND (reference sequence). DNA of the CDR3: TGTGCCAGTAGTTCGGGAGAGTACGACTATGGCTACACCTTC. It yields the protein CASSSGEYDYGYTF.

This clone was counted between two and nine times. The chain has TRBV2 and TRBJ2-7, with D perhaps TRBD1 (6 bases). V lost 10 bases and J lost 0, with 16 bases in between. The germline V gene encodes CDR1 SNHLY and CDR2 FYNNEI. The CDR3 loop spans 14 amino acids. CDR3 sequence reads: CANSTDRTSYEQYF. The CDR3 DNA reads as TGTGCCAACAGCACCGACAGGACCTCCTACGAGCAGTACTTC.

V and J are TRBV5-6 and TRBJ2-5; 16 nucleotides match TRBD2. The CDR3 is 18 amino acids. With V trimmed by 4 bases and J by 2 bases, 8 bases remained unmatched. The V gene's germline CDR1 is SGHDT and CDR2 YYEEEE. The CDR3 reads CASSLGLAGGLSQETQYF. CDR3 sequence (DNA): TGTGCCAGCAGCCTGGGACTAGCGGGAGGGCTCTCTCAAGAGACCCAGTACTTC.

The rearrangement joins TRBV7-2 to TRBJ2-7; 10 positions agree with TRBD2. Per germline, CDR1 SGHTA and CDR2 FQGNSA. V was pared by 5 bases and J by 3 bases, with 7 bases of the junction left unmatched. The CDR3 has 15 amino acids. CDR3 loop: CASSPSGSGGYEQYF. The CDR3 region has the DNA TGTGCCAGCAGCCCTAGCGGGAGTGGAGGCTACGAGCAGTACTTC.

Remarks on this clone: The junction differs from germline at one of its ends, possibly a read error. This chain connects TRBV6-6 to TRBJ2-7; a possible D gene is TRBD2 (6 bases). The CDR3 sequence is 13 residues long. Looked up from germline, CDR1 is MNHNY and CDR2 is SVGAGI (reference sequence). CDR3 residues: CASSPRDSRFGHF. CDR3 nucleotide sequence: TGTGCCAGCAGTCCTCGGGACTCCCGGTTCGGGCACTTC.

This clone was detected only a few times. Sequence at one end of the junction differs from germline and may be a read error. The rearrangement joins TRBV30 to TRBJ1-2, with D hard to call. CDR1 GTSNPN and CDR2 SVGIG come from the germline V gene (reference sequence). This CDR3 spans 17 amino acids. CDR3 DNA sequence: TGTGCATGGAGTACAATCGCCTTATTCCGGAGCACCTATGTCTACACCTTC. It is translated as CAWSTIALFRSTYVYTF.

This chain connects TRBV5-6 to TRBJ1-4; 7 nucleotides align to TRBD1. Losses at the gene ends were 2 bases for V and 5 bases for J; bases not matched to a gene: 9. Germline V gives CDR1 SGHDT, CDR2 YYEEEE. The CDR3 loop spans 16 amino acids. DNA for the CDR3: TGTGCCAGCAGCTTAGGCCTCTCAGGGGGAAATGAAAAACTGTTTTTT. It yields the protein CASSLGLSGGNEKLFF.

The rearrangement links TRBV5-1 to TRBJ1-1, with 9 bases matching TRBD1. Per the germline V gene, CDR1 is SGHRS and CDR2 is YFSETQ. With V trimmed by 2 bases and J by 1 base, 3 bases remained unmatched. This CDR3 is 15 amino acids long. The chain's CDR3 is CASSLGTGTNTEAFF. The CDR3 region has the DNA TGCGCCAGCAGCTTAGGGACAGGGACGAACACTGAAGCTTTCTTT.

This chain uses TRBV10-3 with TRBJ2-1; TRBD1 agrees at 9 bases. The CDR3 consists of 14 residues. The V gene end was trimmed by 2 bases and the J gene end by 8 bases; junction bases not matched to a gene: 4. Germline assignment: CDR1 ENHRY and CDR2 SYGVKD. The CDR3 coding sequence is TGTGCCATCAGTGAGGACAGGGGGTACGATGAGCAGTTCTTC. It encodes CAISEDRGYDEQFF.

The CDR3 sequence is CASSPGTGVGYTF. DNA of the CDR3: TGTGCCAGCAGTCCGGGGACAGGCGTTGGCTACACCTTC. The chain combines TRBV7-6 with TRBJ1-2; TRBD1 aligns across 8 bases. The CDR3 sequence is 13 residues long. Germline lookup yields CDR1 SGHVS and CDR2 FNYEAQ. The trim removed 6 bases at V and 7 bases at J, leaving 7 bases unmatched.

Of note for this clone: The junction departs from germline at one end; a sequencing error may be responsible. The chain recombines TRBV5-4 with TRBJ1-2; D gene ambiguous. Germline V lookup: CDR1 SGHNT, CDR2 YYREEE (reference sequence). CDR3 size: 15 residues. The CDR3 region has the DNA TGTGCCAGCAGCTTGGCCAGTTCCGGGAACTATGGCCACACCTTC. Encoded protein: CASSLASSGNYGHTF. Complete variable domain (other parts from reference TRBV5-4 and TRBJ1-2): ETGVTQSPTHLIKTRGQQVTLRCSSQSGHNTVSWYQQALGQGPQFIFQYYREEENGRGNFPPRFSGLQFPNYSSELNVNALELDDSALYLCASSLASSGNYGHTFGSGTRLTVV.

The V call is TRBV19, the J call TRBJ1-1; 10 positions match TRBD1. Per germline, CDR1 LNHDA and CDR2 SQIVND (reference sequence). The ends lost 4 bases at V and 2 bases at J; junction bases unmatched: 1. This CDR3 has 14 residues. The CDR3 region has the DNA TGTGCCAGTAGTAGACAGGGGGCCAACACTGAAGCTTTCTTT. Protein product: CASSRQGANTEAFF.

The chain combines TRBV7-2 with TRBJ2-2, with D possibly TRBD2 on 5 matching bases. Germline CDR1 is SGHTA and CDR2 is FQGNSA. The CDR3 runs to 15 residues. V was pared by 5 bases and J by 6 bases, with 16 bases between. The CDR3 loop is CASSLISWGAGELFF. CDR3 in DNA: TGTGCCAGCAGCCTGATATCGTGGGGAGCCGGGGAGCTGTTTTTT.

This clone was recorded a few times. The CDR3 reads CASSPEGTSGYTF. CDR3 sequence (DNA): TGCGCCAGCAGCCCGGAGGGGACTAGTGGCTACACCTTC. The chain couples TRBV5-1 to TRBJ1-2; a weak D match, TRBD1 (5 bases). Germline V gene lookup returns CDR1 SGHRS and CDR2 YFSETQ. V shed 4 bases and J shed 7 bases, with 14 bases lying between them. This CDR3 comprises 13 residues.

The CDR3 protein is CASSEIRGDTDTQYF. The CDR3 DNA reads as TGTGCCAGCAGTGAAATTCGGGGGGACACAGATACGCAGTATTTT. The genes are TRBV25-1 and TRBJ2-3; 7 nucleotides line up with TRBD2. Unmatched junction bases numbered 4, after V lost 2 bases and J lost 2 bases. The germline CDR1 and CDR2 sequences are MGHDK and SYGVNS. This CDR3 has 15 amino acids.

The CDR3: CASSYRAGGPNEQFF. In DNA form, the CDR3 reads TGTGCCAGCAGTTACCGAGCGGGGGGGCCCAATGAGCAGTTCTTC. V and J are TRBV6-5 and TRBJ2-1; 10 bases are shared with TRBD2. This CDR3 is 15 amino acids long. The J segment lost 6 bases and the V segment lost 2 bases, leaving 4 bases of the junction unmatched. In germline, CDR1 is MNHEY, CDR2 SVGAGI.

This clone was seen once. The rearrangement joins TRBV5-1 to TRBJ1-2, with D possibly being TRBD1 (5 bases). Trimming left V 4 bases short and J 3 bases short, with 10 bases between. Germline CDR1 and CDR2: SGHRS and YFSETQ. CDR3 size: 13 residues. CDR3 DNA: TGCGCCAGCAGCCGCAGGGAAGACTATGGCTACACCTTC. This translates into CASSRREDYGYTF. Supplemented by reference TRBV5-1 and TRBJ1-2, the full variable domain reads KAGVTQTPRYLIKTRGQQVTLSCSPISGHRSVSWYQQTPGQGLQFLFEYFSETQRNKGNFPGRFSGRQFSNSRSEMNVSTLELGDSALYLCASSRREDYGYTFGSGTRLTVV.

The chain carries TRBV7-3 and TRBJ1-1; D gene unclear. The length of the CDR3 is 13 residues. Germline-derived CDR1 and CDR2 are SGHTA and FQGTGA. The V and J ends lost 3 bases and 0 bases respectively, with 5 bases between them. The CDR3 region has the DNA TGTGCCAGCAGCTTGTCAGTGAACACTGAAGCTTTCTTT. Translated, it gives CASSLSVNTEAFF.

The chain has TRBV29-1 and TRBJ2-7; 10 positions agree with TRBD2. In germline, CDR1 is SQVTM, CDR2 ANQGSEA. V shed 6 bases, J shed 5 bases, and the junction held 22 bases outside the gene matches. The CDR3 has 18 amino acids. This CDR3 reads CSVRFLGSGRALMNEQYF. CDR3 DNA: TGCAGCGTGCGGTTTCTGGGCAGCGGGAGGGCCTTGATGAACGAGCAGTACTTC.

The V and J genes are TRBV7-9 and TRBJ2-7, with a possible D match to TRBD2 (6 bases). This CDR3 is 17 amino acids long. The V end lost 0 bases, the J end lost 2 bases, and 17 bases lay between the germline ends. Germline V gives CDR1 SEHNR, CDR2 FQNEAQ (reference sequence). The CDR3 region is CASSLARTTDQTYEQYF. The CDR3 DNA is TGTGCCAGCAGCTTAGCAAGGACTACAGACCAAACCTACGAGCAGTACTTC. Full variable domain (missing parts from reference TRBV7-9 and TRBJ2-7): DTGVSQNPRHKITKRGQNVTFRCDPISEHNRLYWYRQTLGQGPEFLTYFQNEAQLEKSRLLSDRFSAERPKGSFSTLEIQRTEQGDSAMYLCASSLARTTDQTYEQYFGPGTRLTVT.

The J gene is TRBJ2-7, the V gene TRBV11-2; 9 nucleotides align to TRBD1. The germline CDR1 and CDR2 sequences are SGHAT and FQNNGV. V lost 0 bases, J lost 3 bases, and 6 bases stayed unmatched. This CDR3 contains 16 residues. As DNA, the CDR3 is TGTGCCAGCAGCTTAGATCCGGGACAGGGCGGCTACGAGCAGTACTTC. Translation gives CASSLDPGQGGYEQYF.

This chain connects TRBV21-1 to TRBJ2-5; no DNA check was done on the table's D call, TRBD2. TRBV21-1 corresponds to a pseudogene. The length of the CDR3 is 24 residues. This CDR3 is CASSKLFVPLTNPGLAGFRETQYF. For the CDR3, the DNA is TGTGCCAGCAGCAAACTCTTCGTCCCCCTCACGAACCCGGGACTAGCGGGATTCCGAGAGACCCAGTACTTC.

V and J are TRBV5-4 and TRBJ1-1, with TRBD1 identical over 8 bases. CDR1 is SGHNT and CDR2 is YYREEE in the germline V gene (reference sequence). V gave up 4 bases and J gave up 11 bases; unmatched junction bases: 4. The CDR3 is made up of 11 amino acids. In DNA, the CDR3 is TGTGCCAGCAGCCTGGACAGGGTGGCTTTCTTT. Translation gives CASSLDRVAFF.